Given below is one T cell receptor beta chain in context. This entry belongs to a study of OX40 agonist ivuxolimab in advanced cancers. Study-level information: Every patient in dose escalation had hepatocellular carcinoma, melanoma, renal cell or head and neck cancer.

TCRdb's copy holds only in-frame clones and misses some; the assay was immunoSEQ multiplex PCR. The repertoire holds approximately 54,000 clones, with 91% as singletons. The CDR3 length is 13 residues. The germline CDR1 and CDR2 sequences are SEHNR and FQNEAQ (reference sequence). Trimming took 2 bases from V and 3 from J, leaving 7 bases between them. The origin of this receptor is an adult with an advanced solid tumor such as melanoma, head and neck, liver or kidney cancer. The rearrangement links TRBV7-9 to TRBJ1-1; tentative D call: TRBD1 (6 bases). This specimen was CD4+ or CD8+ T cells sorted from blood, taken in a trial of the OX40 agonist ivuxolimab. This chain's CDR3 is CASSLYRDTEAFF. DNA for the CDR3: TGTGCCAGCAGCTTATACAGGGACACTGAAGCTTTCTTT.